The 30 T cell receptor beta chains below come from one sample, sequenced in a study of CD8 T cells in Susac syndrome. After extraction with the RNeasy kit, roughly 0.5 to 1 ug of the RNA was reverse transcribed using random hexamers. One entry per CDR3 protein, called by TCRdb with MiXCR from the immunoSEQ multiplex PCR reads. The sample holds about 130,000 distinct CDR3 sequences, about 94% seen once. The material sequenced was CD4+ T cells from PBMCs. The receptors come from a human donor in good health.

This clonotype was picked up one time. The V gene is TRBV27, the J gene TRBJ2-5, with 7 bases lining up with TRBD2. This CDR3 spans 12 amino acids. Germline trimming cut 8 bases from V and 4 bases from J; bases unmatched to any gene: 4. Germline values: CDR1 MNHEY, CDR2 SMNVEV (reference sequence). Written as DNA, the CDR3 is TGTGCCAGCGGGGGGGGGAGAGAGACCCAGTACTTC. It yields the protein CASGGGRETQYF.

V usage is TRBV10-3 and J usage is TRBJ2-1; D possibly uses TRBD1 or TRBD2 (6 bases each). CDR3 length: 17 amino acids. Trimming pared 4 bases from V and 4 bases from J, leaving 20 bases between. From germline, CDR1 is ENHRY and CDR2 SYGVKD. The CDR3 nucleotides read TGTGCCATCAGTGGGGGGGCTAGCAGTAATAGATACAATGAGCAGTTCTTC. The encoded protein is CAISGGASSNRYNEQFF.

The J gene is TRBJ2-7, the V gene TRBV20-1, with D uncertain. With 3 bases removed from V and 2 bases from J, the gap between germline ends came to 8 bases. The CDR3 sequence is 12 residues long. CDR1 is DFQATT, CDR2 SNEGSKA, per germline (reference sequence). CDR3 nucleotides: TGCAGTGCTAGTGACCTACCCTACGAGCAGTACTTC. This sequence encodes CSASDLPYEQYF.

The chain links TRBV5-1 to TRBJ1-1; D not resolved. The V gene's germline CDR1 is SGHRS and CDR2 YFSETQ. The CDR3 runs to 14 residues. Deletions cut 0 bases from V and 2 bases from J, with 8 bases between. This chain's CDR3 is CASSLVFGNTEAFF. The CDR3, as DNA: TGCGCCAGCAGCTTGGTATTCGGTAACACTGAAGCTTTCTTT.

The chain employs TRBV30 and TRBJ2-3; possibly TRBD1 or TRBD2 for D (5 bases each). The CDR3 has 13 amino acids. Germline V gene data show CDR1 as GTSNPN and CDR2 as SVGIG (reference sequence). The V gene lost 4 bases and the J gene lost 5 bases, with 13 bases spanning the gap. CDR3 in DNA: TGTGCCTGGACCCGGGGCCCGGAAGATACGCAGTATTTT. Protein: CAWTRGPEDTQYF.

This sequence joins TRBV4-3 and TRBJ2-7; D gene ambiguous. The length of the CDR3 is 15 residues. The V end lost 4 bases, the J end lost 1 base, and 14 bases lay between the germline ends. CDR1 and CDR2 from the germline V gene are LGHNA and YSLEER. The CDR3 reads CASSRSPTESYEQYF. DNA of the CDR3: TGCGCCAGCAGCCGGTCCCCCACTGAATCCTACGAGCAGTACTTC.

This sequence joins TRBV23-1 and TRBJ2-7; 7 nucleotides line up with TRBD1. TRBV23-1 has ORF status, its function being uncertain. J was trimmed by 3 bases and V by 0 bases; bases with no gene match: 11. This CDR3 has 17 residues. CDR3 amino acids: CASSQSMKPGGLYEQYF. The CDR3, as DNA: TGCGCCAGCAGTCAATCGATGAAGCCAGGGGGTCTCTACGAGCAGTACTTC.

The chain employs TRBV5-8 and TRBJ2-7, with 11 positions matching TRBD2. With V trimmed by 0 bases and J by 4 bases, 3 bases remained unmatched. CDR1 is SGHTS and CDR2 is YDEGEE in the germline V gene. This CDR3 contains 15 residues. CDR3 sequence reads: CASSLGGLAAYEQYF. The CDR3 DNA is TGTGCCAGCAGCTTGGGGGGACTAGCGGCGTACGAGCAGTACTTC.

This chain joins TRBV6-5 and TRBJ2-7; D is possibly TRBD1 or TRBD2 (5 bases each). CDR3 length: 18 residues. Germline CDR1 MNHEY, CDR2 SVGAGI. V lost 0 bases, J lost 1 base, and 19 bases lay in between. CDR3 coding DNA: TGTGCCAGCAGTTACTCGATAAGCGGCCTTAGGGGTTCCTACGAGCAGTACTTC. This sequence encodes CASSYSISGLRGSYEQYF.

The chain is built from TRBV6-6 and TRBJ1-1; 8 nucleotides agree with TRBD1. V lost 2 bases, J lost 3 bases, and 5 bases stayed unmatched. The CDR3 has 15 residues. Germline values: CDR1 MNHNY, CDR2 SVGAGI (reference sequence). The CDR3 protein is CASSYGGQGDTEAFF. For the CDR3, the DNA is TGTGCCAGCAGTTACGGAGGACAGGGCGACACTGAAGCTTTCTTT.

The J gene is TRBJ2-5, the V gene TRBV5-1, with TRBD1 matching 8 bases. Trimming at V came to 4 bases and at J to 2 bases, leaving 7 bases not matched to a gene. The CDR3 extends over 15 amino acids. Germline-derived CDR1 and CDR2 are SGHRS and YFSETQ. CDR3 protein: CASSPGQGRQETQYF. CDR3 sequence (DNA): TGCGCCAGCAGCCCCGGACAGGGAAGGCAAGAGACCCAGTACTTC.

As DNA, the CDR3 is TGTGCCAGCAGCTCCCCCGGGGGTGACACTGAAGCTTTCTTT. This codes for CASSSPGGDTEAFF. The chain couples TRBV5-4 to TRBJ1-1, with D perhaps TRBD1 (5 bases). V lost 3 bases and J 3 bases, leaving 12 bases between the germline ends. Germline V gene sequence: CDR1 SGHNT, CDR2 YYREEE (reference sequence). The CDR3 loop spans 14 amino acids. Drawing the rest from reference TRBV5-4 and TRBJ1-1, the complete variable domain is ETGVTQSPTHLIKTRGQQVTLRCSSQSGHNTVSWYQQALGQGPQFIFQYYREEENGRGNFPPRFSGLQFPNYSSELNVNALELDDSALYLCASSSPGGDTEAFFGQGTRLTVV.

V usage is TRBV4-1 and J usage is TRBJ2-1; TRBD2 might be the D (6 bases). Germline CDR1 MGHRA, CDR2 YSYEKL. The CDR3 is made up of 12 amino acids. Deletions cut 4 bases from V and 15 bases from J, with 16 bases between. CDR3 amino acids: CASSRLGLSRFF. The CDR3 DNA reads TGCGCCAGCAGCCGCCTGGGACTCAGCCGGTTCTTC.

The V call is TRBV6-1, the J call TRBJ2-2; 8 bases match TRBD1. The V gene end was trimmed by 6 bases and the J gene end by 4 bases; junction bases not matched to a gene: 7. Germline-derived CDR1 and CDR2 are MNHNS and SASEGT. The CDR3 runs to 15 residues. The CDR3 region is CASRYRGASTGELFF. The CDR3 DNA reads TGTGCCAGCAGGTACAGGGGGGCGAGCACCGGGGAGCTGTTTTTT.

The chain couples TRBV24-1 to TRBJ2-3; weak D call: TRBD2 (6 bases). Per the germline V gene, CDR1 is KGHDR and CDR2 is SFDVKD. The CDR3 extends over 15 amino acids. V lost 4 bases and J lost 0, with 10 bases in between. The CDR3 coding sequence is TGTGCCACCAGTGACACTAGCACGAGCACAGATACGCAGTATTTT. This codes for CATSDTSTSTDTQYF.

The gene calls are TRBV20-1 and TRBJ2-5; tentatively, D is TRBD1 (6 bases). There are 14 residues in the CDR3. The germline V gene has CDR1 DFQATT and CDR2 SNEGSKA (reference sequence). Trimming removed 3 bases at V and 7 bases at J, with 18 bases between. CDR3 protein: CSARATRGEGTQYF. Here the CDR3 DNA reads TGCAGTGCTAGGGCCACCAGGGGAGAGGGGACCCAGTACTTC.

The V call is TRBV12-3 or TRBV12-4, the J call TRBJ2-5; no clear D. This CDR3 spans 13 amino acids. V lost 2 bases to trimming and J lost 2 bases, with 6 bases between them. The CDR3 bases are TGTGCCAGCAGTTTATATGAGCAAGAGACCCAGTACTTC. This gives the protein CASSLYEQETQYF.

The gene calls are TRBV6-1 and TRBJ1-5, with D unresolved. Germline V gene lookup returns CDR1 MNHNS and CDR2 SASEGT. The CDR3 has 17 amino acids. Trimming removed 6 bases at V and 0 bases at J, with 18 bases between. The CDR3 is CASSEKDRPHSNQPQHF. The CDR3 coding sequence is TGTGCCAGCAGCGAGAAAGATCGGCCTCATAGCAATCAGCCCCAGCATTTT.

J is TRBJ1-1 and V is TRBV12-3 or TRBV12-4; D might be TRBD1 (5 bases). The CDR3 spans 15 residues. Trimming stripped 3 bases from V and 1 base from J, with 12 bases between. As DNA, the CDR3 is TGTGCCAGCAGTTTCTACTGGGGGTCGAACACTGAAGCTTTCTTT. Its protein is CASSFYWGSNTEAFF.

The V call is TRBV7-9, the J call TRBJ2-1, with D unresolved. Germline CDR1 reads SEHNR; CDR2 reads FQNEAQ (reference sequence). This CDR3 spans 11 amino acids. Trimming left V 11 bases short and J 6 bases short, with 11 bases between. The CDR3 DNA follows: TGTGCCGCCCAGCAGGCCAATGAGCAGTTCTTC. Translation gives CAAQQANEQFF.

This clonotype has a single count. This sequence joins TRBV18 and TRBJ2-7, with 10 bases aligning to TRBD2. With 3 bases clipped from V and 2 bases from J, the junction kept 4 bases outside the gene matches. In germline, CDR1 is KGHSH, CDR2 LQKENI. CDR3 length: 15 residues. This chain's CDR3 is CASSPTSGTAYEQYF. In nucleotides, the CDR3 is TGTGCCAGCTCACCTACTAGCGGGACGGCCTACGAGCAGTACTTC.

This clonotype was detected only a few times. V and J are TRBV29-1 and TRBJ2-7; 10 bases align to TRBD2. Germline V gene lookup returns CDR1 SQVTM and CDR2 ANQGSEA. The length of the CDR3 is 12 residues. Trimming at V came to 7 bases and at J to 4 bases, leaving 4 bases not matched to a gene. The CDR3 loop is CSAQLAGYEQYF. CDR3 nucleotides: TGCAGCGCTCAACTAGCGGGGTACGAGCAGTACTTC.

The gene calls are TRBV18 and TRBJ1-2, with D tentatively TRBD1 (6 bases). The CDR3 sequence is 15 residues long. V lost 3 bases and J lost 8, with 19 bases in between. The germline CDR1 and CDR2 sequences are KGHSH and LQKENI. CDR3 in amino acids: CASSPDRITLRGYTF. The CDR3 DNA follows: TGTGCCAGCTCACCTGACAGGATCACCCTTCGGGGCTACACCTTC.

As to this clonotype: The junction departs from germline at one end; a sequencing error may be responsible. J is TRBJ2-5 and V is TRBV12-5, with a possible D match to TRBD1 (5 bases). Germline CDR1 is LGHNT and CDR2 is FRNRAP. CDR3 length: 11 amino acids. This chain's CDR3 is CASGLGKDSHF. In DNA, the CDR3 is TGTGCTAGTGGTTTGGGCAAAGACAGCCACTTC.

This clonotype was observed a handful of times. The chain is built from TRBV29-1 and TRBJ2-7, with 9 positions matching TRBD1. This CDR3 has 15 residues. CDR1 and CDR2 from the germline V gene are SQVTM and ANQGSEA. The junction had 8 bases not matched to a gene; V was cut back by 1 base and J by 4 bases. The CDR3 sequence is CSVEATGTGRYEQYF. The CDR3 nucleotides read TGCAGCGTTGAAGCCACCGGGACAGGGAGGTACGAGCAGTACTTC.

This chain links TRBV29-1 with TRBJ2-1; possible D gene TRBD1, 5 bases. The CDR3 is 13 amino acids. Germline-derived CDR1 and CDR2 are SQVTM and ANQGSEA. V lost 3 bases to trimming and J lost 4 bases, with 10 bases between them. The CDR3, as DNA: TGCAGCGTTGACCAGACAGATTACAATGAGCAGTTCTTC. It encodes CSVDQTDYNEQFF.

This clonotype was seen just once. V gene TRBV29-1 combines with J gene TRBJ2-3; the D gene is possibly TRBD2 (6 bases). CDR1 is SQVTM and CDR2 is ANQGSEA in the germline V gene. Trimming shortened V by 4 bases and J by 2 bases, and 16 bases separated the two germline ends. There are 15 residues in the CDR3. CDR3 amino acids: CSVGIDGGFTDTQYF. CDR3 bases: TGCAGCGTTGGGATCGACGGGGGTTTCACAGATACGCAGTATTTT.

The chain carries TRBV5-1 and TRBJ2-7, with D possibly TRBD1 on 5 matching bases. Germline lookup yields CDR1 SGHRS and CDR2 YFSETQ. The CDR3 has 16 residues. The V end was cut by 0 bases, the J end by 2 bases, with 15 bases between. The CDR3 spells CASSLAISQDPYEQYF. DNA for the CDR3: TGCGCCAGCAGCTTGGCCATTTCACAGGACCCCTACGAGCAGTACTTC. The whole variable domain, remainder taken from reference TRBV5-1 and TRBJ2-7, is KAGVTQTPRYLIKTRGQQVTLSCSPISGHRSVSWYQQTPGQGLQFLFEYFSETQRNKGNFPGRFSGRQFSNSRSEMNVSTLELGDSALYLCASSLAISQDPYEQYFGPGTRLTVT.

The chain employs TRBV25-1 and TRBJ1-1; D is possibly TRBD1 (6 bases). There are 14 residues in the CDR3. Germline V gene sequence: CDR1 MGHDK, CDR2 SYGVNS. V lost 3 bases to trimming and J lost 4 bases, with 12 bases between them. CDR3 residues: CASSDTTGITEAFF. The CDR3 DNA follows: TGTGCCAGCAGTGATACGACAGGAATCACTGAAGCTTTCTTT.

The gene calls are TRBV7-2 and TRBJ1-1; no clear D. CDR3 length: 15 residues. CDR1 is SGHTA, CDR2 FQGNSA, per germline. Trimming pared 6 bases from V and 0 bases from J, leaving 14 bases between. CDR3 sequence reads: CASRGGRAVNTEAFF. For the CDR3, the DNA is TGTGCCAGCAGGGGTGGGAGGGCAGTGAACACTGAAGCTTTCTTT.